A selection of T cell receptor beta chains follows, all from one sample in a study of T cell repertoires in cytomegalovirus infection. Their antigen targets remain unknown. One entry per CDR3 protein, called by TCRdb with MiXCR from the reads. The sample lists 900,000 to 950,000 distinct CDR3 sequences; roughly 31% were seen once. Sequenced here: cultured CD8+ T cells from PBMCs, sampled from culture after CMV antigen stimulation. The receptor source for this set is a human donor in good health (CMV status not recorded). Some clones in this sample may be carry-over from other donors' samples. The CDR3 runs from the conserved cysteine through the conserved F or W. D genes are given only for firm matches. Some rows mark clone size as missing; the rest say once, few, many or name a class of expanded clone.

abundance: many; d_gene: TRBD1; j_gene: TRBJ1-4; v_gene: TRBV7-2; CDR3nt: TGTGCCAGCAGCGGGACAGTTGGCTTGGAAAAACTGTTTTTT; CDR3aa: CASSGTVGLEKLFF
abundance: few; d_gene: NA; j_gene: TRBJ2-7; v_gene: TRBV5-1; CDR3nt: TGCGCCAGCAGCCCGGAGGGGCAGCCACTCTCCTACGAGCAGTACTTC; CDR3aa: CASSPEGQPLSYEQYF
abundance: NA; d_gene: NA; j_gene: TRBJ2-1; v_gene: TRBV27; CDR3nt: TGTGCCAGCAGTTTGCCCCTAGGGTACCCCTACAATGAGCAGTTCTTC; CDR3aa: CASSLPLGYPYNEQFF
abundance: many; d_gene: TRBD1; j_gene: TRBJ2-2; v_gene: TRBV10-3; CDR3nt: TGTGCCATCAGAGGGACAGGGACCGGGGAGCTGTTTTTT; CDR3aa: CAIRGTGTGELFF
abundance: NA; d_gene: TRBD1; j_gene: TRBJ2-2; v_gene: TRBV4-2; CDR3nt: TGTGCCAGCAGCCAAACGGCTGGACAGGCTGGCGGGGAGCTGTTTTTT; CDR3aa: CASSQTAGQAGGELFF
abundance: few; d_gene: NA; j_gene: TRBJ1-1; v_gene: TRBV7-9; CDR3nt: TGTGCCAGCAGCGAGAAAGGGGCGACTGAAGCTTTCTTT; CDR3aa: CASSEKGATEAFF
abundance: once; d_gene: TRBD1; j_gene: TRBJ1-5; v_gene: TRBV15; CDR3nt: TGTGCCACCACCGAAAGGACAGGGGACAATCAGCCCCAGCATTTT; CDR3aa: CATTERTGDNQPQHF
abundance: NA; d_gene: NA; j_gene: TRBJ1-3; v_gene: TRBV29-1; CDR3nt: TGCAGCGCTTGGGGAAACACCATATATTTT; CDR3aa: CSAWGNTIYF
abundance: NA; d_gene: NA; j_gene: TRBJ2-3; v_gene: TRBV3-1; CDR3nt: TGTGCCAGCAGCCAAAGCTTTAGCAGCACAGATACGCAGTATTTT; CDR3aa: CASSQSFSSTDTQYF
abundance: NA; d_gene: NA; j_gene: TRBJ1-4; v_gene: TRBV11-2; CDR3nt: TGTGCCAGCAGCGGGGAGCGGCTGTTTTTT; CDR3aa: CASSGERLFF
abundance: many; d_gene: NA; j_gene: TRBJ2-7; v_gene: TRBV7-2; CDR3nt: TGTGCCAGCAGCTCCCCAGGGGACGAGCAGTACTTC; CDR3aa: CASSSPGDEQYF
abundance: NA; d_gene: NA; j_gene: TRBJ2-7; v_gene: TRBV4-2; CDR3nt: TGTGCCAGCAGCCAAGATCCCCACGAGCAGTACTTC; CDR3aa: CASSQDPHEQYF
abundance: few; d_gene: NA; j_gene: TRBJ1-1; v_gene: TRBV18; CDR3nt: TGTGCCAGCTCACCACCGACAGGTCGGGCTGAAGCTTTCTTT; CDR3aa: CASSPPTGRAEAFF
abundance: NA; d_gene: NA; j_gene: TRBJ2-1; v_gene: TRBV7-6; CDR3nt: TGTGCCAGCAGCGAAATAGTGAGCTCCTACAATGAGCAGTTCTTC; CDR3aa: CASSEIVSSYNEQFF
abundance: NA; d_gene: NA; j_gene: TRBJ2-3; v_gene: TRBV7-9; CDR3nt: TGTGCCAGCAGCGAAGACACAAGCACAGATACGCAGTATTTT; CDR3aa: CASSEDTSTDTQYF
abundance: NA; d_gene: NA; j_gene: TRBJ2-5; v_gene: TRBV6-6; CDR3nt: TGTGCCAGCAGTTACTCGATTATGGAGACCCAGTACTTC; CDR3aa: CASSYSIMETQYF
abundance: NA; d_gene: NA; j_gene: TRBJ1-5; v_gene: TRBV5-6; CDR3nt: TGTGCCAGCAGCTTGCACGTGGGCAATCAGCCCCAGCATTTT; CDR3aa: CASSLHVGNQPQHF
abundance: few; d_gene: NA; j_gene: TRBJ2-7; v_gene: TRBV6-6; CDR3nt: TGTGCCAGCAGCCCTCTTTCCGTGGGAGGATTCGAGCAGTACTTC; CDR3aa: CASSPLSVGGFEQYF
abundance: NA; d_gene: NA; j_gene: TRBJ2-3; v_gene: TRBV27; CDR3nt: TGTGCCAGCAGTTTTTATTATACTGGCACAGATACGCAGTATTTT; CDR3aa: CASSFYYTGTDTQYF
abundance: many; d_gene: NA; j_gene: TRBJ1-1; v_gene: TRBV7-9; CDR3nt: TGTGCCAGCAGCTTAGCCCTCCGACAAGGGGAGAACACTGAAGCTTTCTTT; CDR3aa: CASSLALRQGENTEAFF
abundance: few; d_gene: NA; j_gene: TRBJ1-5; v_gene: TRBV2; CDR3nt: TGTGCCAGCAGTGAAGCGGCGTTAAGCAATCAGCCCCAGCATTTT; CDR3aa: CASSEAALSNQPQHF
abundance: few; d_gene: TRBD1; j_gene: TRBJ1-1; v_gene: TRBV19; CDR3nt: TGTGCCAGTAGTACCGTGGCAGGGGGTATCACTGAAGCTTTCTTT; CDR3aa: CASSTVAGGITEAFF
abundance: NA; d_gene: NA; j_gene: TRBJ1-1; v_gene: TRBV7-9; CDR3nt: TGTGCCAGCAATCCGTTTGGACCGAACACTGAAGCTTTCTTT; CDR3aa: CASNPFGPNTEAFF
abundance: NA; d_gene: TRBD1; j_gene: TRBJ2-3; v_gene: TRBV25-1; CDR3nt: TGTGCCAGCAGTGGACCGGGACAGGGACGCACAGATACGCAGTATTTT; CDR3aa: CASSGPGQGRTDTQYF
abundance: many; d_gene: TRBD1; j_gene: TRBJ2-3; v_gene: TRBV12-3/TRBV12-4; CDR3nt: TGTGCCAGCAGCCCAGGTGACAGGGTCGGGTATTTT; CDR3aa: CASSPGDRVGYF
abundance: NA; d_gene: NA; j_gene: TRBJ2-1; v_gene: TRBV3-1; CDR3nt: TGTGCCAGCAGCCACCCACAGGGCTACTCCTACAATGAGCAGTTCTTC; CDR3aa: CASSHPQGYSYNEQFF
abundance: NA; d_gene: NA; j_gene: TRBJ2-7; v_gene: TRBV5-4; CDR3nt: TGTGCCAGCAGCTTGGACAGGGAAACCGACGAGCAGTACTTC; CDR3aa: CASSLDRETDEQYF
abundance: NA; d_gene: TRBD1; j_gene: TRBJ1-2; v_gene: TRBV7-6; CDR3nt: TGTGCCAGCAGCTTGACAGGGGAGGGCTACACCTTC; CDR3aa: CASSLTGEGYTF
abundance: NA; d_gene: TRBD1; j_gene: TRBJ1-6; v_gene: TRBV3-1; CDR3nt: TGTGCCAGCAGCCAAGAAGGATCGGACAGGGGAACGATTAATTCACCCCTCCACTTT; CDR3aa: CASSQEGSDRGTINSPLHF
abundance: NA; d_gene: TRBD1; j_gene: TRBJ2-2; v_gene: TRBV5-1; CDR3nt: TGCGCCAGCAGCTTAAACCGGGACAGGGCTTCAAACACCGGGGAGCTGTTTTTT; CDR3aa: CASSLNRDRASNTGELFF
abundance: NA; d_gene: NA; j_gene: TRBJ2-2; v_gene: TRBV29-1; CDR3nt: TGCAGCGCTTGGGACTCTAACACCGGGGAGCTGTTTTTT; CDR3aa: CSAWDSNTGELFF
abundance: NA; d_gene: NA; j_gene: TRBJ2-1; v_gene: TRBV4-1; CDR3nt: TGCGCCAGCAGCCAATTTGGAGGTGGTGTCTACAATGAGCAGTTCTTC; CDR3aa: CASSQFGGGVYNEQFF
abundance: few; d_gene: TRBD1; j_gene: TRBJ1-2; v_gene: TRBV7-2; CDR3nt: TGTGCCAGCAGCTTAGACGGGGCAGGGGGCATAGGTGGCTACACCTTC; CDR3aa: CASSLDGAGGIGGYTF
abundance: few; d_gene: NA; j_gene: TRBJ2-1; v_gene: TRBV9; CDR3nt: TGTGCCAGCAGCGTAGAACAGTTTGAGCAGTTCTTC; CDR3aa: CASSVEQFEQFF
abundance: NA; d_gene: TRBD2; j_gene: TRBJ2-1; v_gene: TRBV5-1; CDR3nt: TGCGCCAGCAGCTTTCCCAACCGGACTAGCGGGTCTAGCTCCTACAATGAGCAGTTCTTC; CDR3aa: CASSFPNRTSGSSSYNEQFF
abundance: many; d_gene: TRBD2; j_gene: TRBJ2-1; v_gene: TRBV7-2; CDR3nt: TGTGCCAGCAGACCATCCTGGGACTACTACAATGAGCAGTTCTTC; CDR3aa: CASRPSWDYYNEQFF
abundance: NA; d_gene: TRBD1; j_gene: TRBJ1-1; v_gene: TRBV7-9; CDR3nt: TGTGCCAGCAGAGTCATCCGGGACAGGGGTCCGAACACTGAAGCTTTCTTT; CDR3aa: CASRVIRDRGPNTEAFF
abundance: few; d_gene: NA; j_gene: TRBJ1-1; v_gene: TRBV7-9; CDR3nt: TGTGCCAGCAGCCTTCGGGATTCTCAGGAGACTGAAGCTTTCTTT; CDR3aa: CASSLRDSQETEAFF
abundance: NA; d_gene: TRBD2; j_gene: TRBJ2-3; v_gene: TRBV27; CDR3nt: TGTGCCAGCAGCCCACTAGCGGGGGGCCCCCTTAGCACAGATACGCAGTATTTT; CDR3aa: CASSPLAGGPLSTDTQYF
abundance: many; d_gene: TRBD1; j_gene: TRBJ1-2; v_gene: TRBV7-6; CDR3nt: TGTGCCAGCAGCTCAGGACAGGGCCACTATGGCTACACCTTC; CDR3aa: CASSSGQGHYGYTF
abundance: many; d_gene: NA; j_gene: TRBJ1-5; v_gene: TRBV7-2; CDR3nt: TGTGCCAGCAGCTTATCCCCAGATAGCAATCAGCCCCAGCATTTT; CDR3aa: CASSLSPDSNQPQHF
abundance: NA; d_gene: TRBD2; j_gene: TRBJ2-3; v_gene: TRBV20-1; CDR3nt: TGCAGTGCACATAAGCGGGGGTCTTACACAGATACGCAGTATTTT; CDR3aa: CSAHKRGSYTDTQYF
abundance: NA; d_gene: NA; j_gene: TRBJ1-5; v_gene: TRBV28; CDR3nt: TGTGCCAGCAGTCACAGGGTGGGCAATCAGCCCCAGCATTTT; CDR3aa: CASSHRVGNQPQHF
abundance: NA; d_gene: NA; j_gene: TRBJ1-2; v_gene: TRBV28; CDR3nt: TGTGCCAGCAGTTTCCCTGGGCCAGGCCACACCTTC; CDR3aa: CASSFPGPGHTF
abundance: NA; d_gene: NA; j_gene: TRBJ2-2; v_gene: TRBV6-2/TRBV6-3; CDR3nt: TGTGCCAGCAGTCAGCCGGACACGAACACCGGGGAGCTGTTTTTT; CDR3aa: CASSQPDTNTGELFF
abundance: few; d_gene: TRBD2; j_gene: TRBJ2-2; v_gene: TRBV18; CDR3nt: TGTGCCAGCTCACCGAGTCGCGGACTAGCCAGGACCGGGGAGCTGTTTTTT; CDR3aa: CASSPSRGLARTGELFF
abundance: many; d_gene: TRBD2; j_gene: TRBJ2-3; v_gene: TRBV10-3; CDR3nt: TGTGCCATCAGGTCGACTAGCGGGGGCACAGATACGCAGTATTTT; CDR3aa: CAIRSTSGGTDTQYF
abundance: many; d_gene: NA; j_gene: TRBJ1-4; v_gene: TRBV7-6; CDR3nt: TGTGCCAGCAGCCCCGGGCCTCGGCTGTTTTTT; CDR3aa: CASSPGPRLFF
abundance: few; d_gene: TRBD1; j_gene: TRBJ2-2; v_gene: TRBV12-3/TRBV12-4; CDR3nt: TGTGCCAGCAGTTTCCGGGACAGGGAGGCCGGGGAGCTGTTTTTT; CDR3aa: CASSFRDREAGELFF
abundance: NA; d_gene: TRBD2; j_gene: TRBJ2-3; v_gene: TRBV9; CDR3nt: TGTGCCAGCAGTTACCCTAGCGGGGGGAGTACAGATACGCAGTATTTT; CDR3aa: CASSYPSGGSTDTQYF
abundance: NA; d_gene: TRBD1; j_gene: TRBJ1-1; v_gene: TRBV7-6; CDR3nt: TGTGCCAGCAGCTTAGACAGGGGGCAAGAAGCTTTCTTT; CDR3aa: CASSLDRGQEAFF
abundance: few; d_gene: NA; j_gene: TRBJ1-2; v_gene: TRBV27; CDR3nt: TGTGCCAGCAGTTTCGGGGAAAACTATGGCTACACCTTC; CDR3aa: CASSFGENYGYTF
abundance: NA; d_gene: TRBD2; j_gene: TRBJ2-7; v_gene: TRBV5-6; CDR3nt: TGTGCCAGCAGCTTGGGAGCGGGGGCTAGGAGCGGCTTCTACGAGCAGTACTTC; CDR3aa: CASSLGAGARSGFYEQYF
abundance: few; d_gene: NA; j_gene: TRBJ1-6; v_gene: TRBV4-1; CDR3nt: TGCGCCAGCAGCCAGGACAATAATTCACCCCTCCACTTT; CDR3aa: CASSQDNNSPLHF
abundance: NA; d_gene: TRBD1; j_gene: TRBJ1-1; v_gene: TRBV11-2; CDR3nt: TGTGCCAGCAGCTTTACAGGGGGGGTAGCTTTCTTT; CDR3aa: CASSFTGGVAFF
abundance: NA; d_gene: TRBD1; j_gene: TRBJ2-5; v_gene: TRBV10-1; CDR3nt: TGCGCCAGCAGTGAGTCGAACAGGGGGGTCGAGACCCAGTACTTC; CDR3aa: CASSESNRGVETQYF
abundance: NA; d_gene: NA; j_gene: TRBJ2-3; v_gene: TRBV12-3/TRBV12-4; CDR3nt: TGTGCCAGCAGTACTTACGAGACAGGCACAGATACGCAGTATTTT; CDR3aa: CASSTYETGTDTQYF